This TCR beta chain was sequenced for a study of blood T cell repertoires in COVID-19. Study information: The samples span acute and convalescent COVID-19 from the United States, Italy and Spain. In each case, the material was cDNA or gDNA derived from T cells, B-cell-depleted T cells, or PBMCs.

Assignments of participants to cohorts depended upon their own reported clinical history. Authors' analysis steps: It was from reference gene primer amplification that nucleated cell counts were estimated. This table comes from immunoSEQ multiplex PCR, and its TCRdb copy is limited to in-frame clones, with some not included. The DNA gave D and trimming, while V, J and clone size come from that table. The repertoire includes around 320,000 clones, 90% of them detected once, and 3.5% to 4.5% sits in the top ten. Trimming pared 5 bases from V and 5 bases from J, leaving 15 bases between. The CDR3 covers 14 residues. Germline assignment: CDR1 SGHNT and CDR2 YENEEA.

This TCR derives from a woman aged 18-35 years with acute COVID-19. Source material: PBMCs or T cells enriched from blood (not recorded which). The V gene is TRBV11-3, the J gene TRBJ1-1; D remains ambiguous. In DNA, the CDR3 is TGTGCCAGCAGCCCCGACACTCCCCGGACTGAAGCTTTCTTT. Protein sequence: CASSPDTPRTEAFF.